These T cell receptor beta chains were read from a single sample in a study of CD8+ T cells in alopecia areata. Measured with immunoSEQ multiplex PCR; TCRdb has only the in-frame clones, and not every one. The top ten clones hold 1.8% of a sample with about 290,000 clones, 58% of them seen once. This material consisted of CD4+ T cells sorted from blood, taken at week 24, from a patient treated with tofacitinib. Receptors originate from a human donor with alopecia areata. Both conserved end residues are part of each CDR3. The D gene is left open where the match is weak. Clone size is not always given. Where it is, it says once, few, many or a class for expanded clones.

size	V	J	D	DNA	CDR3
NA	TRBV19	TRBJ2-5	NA	TGTGCCAGTAGTATCCGAGAGAGTACGACCCAGTACTTC	CASSIRESTTQYF
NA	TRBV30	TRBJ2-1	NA	TGTGCCTGGAGTGTAGGTCAGGGTATTGAGCAGTTCTTC	CAWSVGQGIEQFF
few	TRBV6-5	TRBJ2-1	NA	TGTGCCAGCAGTTACGGGGTAACTTCCTCCTACAATGAGCAGTTCTTC	CASSYGVTSSYNEQFF
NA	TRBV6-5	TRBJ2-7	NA	TGTGCCAGCACCCCAACAGGGAATGGCGAGCAGTACTTC	CASTPTGNGEQYF
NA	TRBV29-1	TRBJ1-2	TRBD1	TGCAGCGCCGGGACAGGGGGGTACTATGGCTACACCTTC	CSAGTGGYYGYTF
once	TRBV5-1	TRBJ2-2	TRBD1	TGCGCCAGCAGCTCAGGGTTTGTTGTAGGACAGGGGGCGCGCGCGGAGCTGTTTTTT	CASSSGFVVGQGARAELFF
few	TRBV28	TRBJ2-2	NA	TGTGCCAGCAGGAGACCTACCGGGGAGCTGTTTTTT	CASRRPTGELFF
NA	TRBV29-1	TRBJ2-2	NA	TGCAGCGCGTACAGGGGAGGTAGCACCGGGGAGCTGTTTTTT	CSAYRGGSTGELFF
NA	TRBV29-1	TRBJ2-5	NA	TGCAGCGCCGAGGGAGGGGGGGAGACCCAGTACTTC	CSAEGGGETQYF
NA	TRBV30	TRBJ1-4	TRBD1	TGTGCCTGGAGTAGACAGGGTGAAAAACTGTTTTTT	CAWSRQGEKLFF
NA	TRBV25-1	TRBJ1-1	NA	TGTGCCAGCAAGCAGGGTAACACTGAAGCTTTCTTT	CASKQGNTEAFF
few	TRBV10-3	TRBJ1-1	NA	TGTGCCATCAAGGTCGGGCGGGACACTGAAGCTTTCTTT	CAIKVGRDTEAFF
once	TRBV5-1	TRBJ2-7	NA	TGCGCCAGCAGCTTAGACCTTTACGAGCAGTACTTC	CASSLDLYEQYF
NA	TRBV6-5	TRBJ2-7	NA	TGTGCCAGCAGTTACAGGGTAACGCACGAGCAGTACTTC	CASSYRVTHEQYF